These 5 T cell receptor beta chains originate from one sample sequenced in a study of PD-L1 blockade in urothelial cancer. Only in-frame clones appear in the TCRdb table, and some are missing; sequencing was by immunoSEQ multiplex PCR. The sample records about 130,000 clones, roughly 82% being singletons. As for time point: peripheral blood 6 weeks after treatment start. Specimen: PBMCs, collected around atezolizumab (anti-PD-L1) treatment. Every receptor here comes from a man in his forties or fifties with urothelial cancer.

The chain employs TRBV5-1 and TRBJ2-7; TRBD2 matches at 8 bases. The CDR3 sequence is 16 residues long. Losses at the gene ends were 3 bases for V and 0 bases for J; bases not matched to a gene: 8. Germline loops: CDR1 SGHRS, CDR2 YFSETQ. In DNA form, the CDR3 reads TGCGCCAGCAGCTATAATACGGGAGGGGGCTCCTACGAGCAGTACTTC. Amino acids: CASSYNTGGGSYEQYF.

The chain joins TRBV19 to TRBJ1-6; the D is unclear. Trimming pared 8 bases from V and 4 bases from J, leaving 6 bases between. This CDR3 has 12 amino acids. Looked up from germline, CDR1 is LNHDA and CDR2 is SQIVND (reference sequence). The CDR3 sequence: CASSPYNSPLHF. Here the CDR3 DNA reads TGTGCCAGTTCCCCTTATAATTCACCCCTCCACTTT.

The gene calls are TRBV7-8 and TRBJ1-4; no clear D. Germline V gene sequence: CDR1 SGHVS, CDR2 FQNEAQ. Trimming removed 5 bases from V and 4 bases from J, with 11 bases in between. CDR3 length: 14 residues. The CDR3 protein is CASSGPALNEKLFF. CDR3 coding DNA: TGTGCCAGCAGCGGGCCGGCACTTAATGAAAAACTGTTTTTT.

The CDR3 protein is CASGVADTQYF. The CDR3 DNA sequence: TGTGCCAGCGGAGTGGCAGATACGCAGTATTTT. The rearrangement links TRBV2 to TRBJ2-3, with D uncertain. Trimming pared 8 bases from V and 4 bases from J, leaving 7 bases between. The germline CDR1 and CDR2 sequences are SNHLY and FYNNEI. The CDR3 contains 11 residues.

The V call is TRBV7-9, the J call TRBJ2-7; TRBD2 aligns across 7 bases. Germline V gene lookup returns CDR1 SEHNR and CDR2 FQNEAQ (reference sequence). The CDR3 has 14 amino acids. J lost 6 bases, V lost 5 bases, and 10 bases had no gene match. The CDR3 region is CASSPGGGSLEQYF. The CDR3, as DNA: TGTGCCAGCAGCCCCGGGGGAGGGTCACTCGAGCAGTACTTC.